A selection of T cell receptor beta chains follows, all from one sample in a study of CD8 T cells in Susac syndrome. Using its own MiXCR run on the immunoSEQ multiplex PCR reads, TCRdb lists one record per CDR3 protein. The sample includes roughly 150,000 distinct CDR3 sequences, 85% to 95% seen only once; the top ten take approximately 0.18%. Sequencing was carried out using CD8+ T cells from PBMCs. The receptors here all came from a human donor with Susac syndrome. Each CDR3 is given with its conserved first and last residue. D genes are given only for firm matches. Only part of the rows carry a size: once, few, many, or a class if the clone is expanded.

d_gene	abundance	len	v_gene	j_gene	CDR3aa	CDR3nt
-	-	15	TRBV4-1	TRBJ1-2	CASSLEEDSNYGYTF	TGCGCCAGCAGCCTGGAGGAGGACAGTAACTATGGCTACACCTTC
TRBD2	-	14	TRBV30	TRBJ2-1	CAWGGLAGYNEQFF	TGTGCCTGGGGGGGACTAGCGGGCTACAATGAGCAGTTCTTC
-	-	13	TRBV28	TRBJ2-3	CASSGEFTDTQYF	TGTGCCAGCAGTGGAGAGTTCACAGATACGCAGTATTTT
-	-	12	TRBV15	TRBJ1-5	CATSDLYQPQHF	TGTGCCACCAGCGATCTATATCAGCCCCAGCATTTT
-	-	18	TRBV21-1	TRBJ2-3	CASSKSPYPESSTDTQYF	TGTGCCAGCAGCAAATCCCCATACCCGGAGTCTAGCACAGATACGCAGTATTTT
-	once	13	TRBV6-5	TRBJ1-1	CASSETGVTEAFF	TGTGCCAGCAGTGAGACAGGTGTTACTGAAGCTTTCTTT
TRBD1	-	14	TRBV27	TRBJ2-2	CASTVIPGGRELFF	TGTGCCAGCACCGTTATCCCAGGGGGCCGGGAGCTGTTTTTT
-	-	13	TRBV29-1	TRBJ2-7	CSVETPDSYEQYF	TGCAGCGTTGAAACCCCAGATAGCTACGAGCAGTACTTC
-	-	15	TRBV9	TRBJ1-5	CASSRGASNNQPQHF	TGTGCCAGCAGTCGGGGGGCCAGTAATAATCAGCCCCAGCATTTT
-	once	14	TRBV15	TRBJ2-1	CATSRVPPPDEQFF	TGTGCCACCAGCAGAGTTCCGCCCCCAGATGAGCAGTTCTTC
-	-	13	TRBV2	TRBJ2-7	CASIPDGSYEQYF	TGTGCCAGCATACCAGACGGCTCCTACGAGCAGTACTTC
TRBD1	-	16	TRBV27	TRBJ2-3	CASSLSVGQLTDTQYF	TGTGCCAGCAGTTTATCAGTGGGACAGCTCACAGATACGCAGTATTTT
TRBD2	-	15	TRBV14	TRBJ2-6	CASSQVAGVANVLTF	TGTGCCAGCAGCCAAGTTGCGGGGGTGGCCAACGTCCTGACTTTC
TRBD1	-	13	TRBV14	TRBJ2-7	CATSDYRGSEQYF	TGTGCCACCTCAGATTACAGGGGTTCCGAGCAGTACTTC
-	-	14	TRBV18	TRBJ2-7	CASSPAEGGYEQYF	TGTGCCAGCTCACCAGCCGAGGGGGGCTACGAGCAGTACTTC
-	-	14	TRBV4-1	TRBJ1-5	CASSSRSGLQPQHF	TGCGCCAGCAGTTCAAGGTCGGGGCTGCAGCCCCAGCATTTT
TRBD1	-	16	TRBV4-1	TRBJ1-2	CASSQDPDRGWVGYTF	TGCGCCAGCAGCCAAGACCCCGACAGGGGATGGGTTGGCTACACCTTC
-	-	18	TRBV4-1	TRBJ2-1	CASSQETTRLPSYNEQFF	TGCGCCAGCAGCCAAGAGACGACTAGGCTTCCCTCCTACAATGAGCAGTTCTTC
-	-	14	TRBV7-9	TRBJ2-2	CASSTSFFTGELFF	TGTGCCAGCAGCACGTCCTTCTTCACCGGGGAGCTGTTTTTT
-	-	17	TRBV12-3/TRBV12-4	TRBJ2-2	CASSTDGTQIYTGELFF	TGTGCCAGCAGTACCGATGGGACCCAGATCTACACCGGGGAGCTGTTTTTT
-	-	13	TRBV10-1	TRBJ2-3	CASSEEKADTQYF	TGCGCCAGCAGTGAGGAGAAAGCAGATACGCAGTATTTT
-	once	13	TRBV24-1	TRBJ2-7	CATSDRVHYEQYF	TGTGCCACCAGTGACAGGGTCCACTACGAGCAGTACTTC
TRBD1	-	14	TRBV28	TRBJ1-2	CAKRDSLGDYGYTF	TGTGCCAAGAGGGACAGCTTGGGGGACTATGGCTACACCTTC
-	-	15	TRBV20-1	TRBJ1-5	CSARDFGNSNQPQHF	TGCAGTGCTAGAGATTTCGGTAATAGCAATCAGCCCCAGCATTTT
-	-	16	TRBV2	TRBJ2-1	CASMQRAVISYNEQFF	TGTGCCAGCATGCAACGGGCGGTCATCTCCTACAATGAGCAGTTCTTC
TRBD1	-	14	TRBV6-1	TRBJ2-7	CATGDRGVVYEQYF	TGTGCCACAGGGGACAGGGGAGTGGTTTACGAGCAGTACTTC
TRBD1	-	16	TRBV20-1	TRBJ2-4	CSAGTGGNLAKNIQYF	TGCAGTGCCGGGACAGGGGGCAACCTAGCCAAAAACATTCAGTACTTC
-	-	14	TRBV7-9	TRBJ2-7	CASSLELEPGEQYF	TGTGCCAGCAGCTTAGAACTAGAACCCGGCGAGCAGTACTTC
-	once	15	TRBV12-3/TRBV12-4	TRBJ2-7	CASSHQGFGSHEQYF	TGTGCCAGCAGTCACCAGGGGTTTGGTAGCCACGAGCAGTACTTC
-	-	15	TRBV28	TRBJ1-5	CASSSLYVPGPPQHF	TGTGCCAGCAGTTCGTTGTACGTCCCGGGTCCGCCCCAGCATTTT
-	-	11	TRBV12-3/TRBV12-4	TRBJ1-2	CASSFSGGYTF	TGTGCCAGCAGTTTTTCTGGAGGCTACACCTTC
-	-	12	TRBV29-1	TRBJ1-1	CSVKGQNTEAFF	TGCAGCGTAAAAGGACAGAACACTGAAGCTTTCTTT
TRBD1	-	11	TRBV6-2/TRBV6-3	TRBJ1-2	CASSQGQGYTF	TGTGCCAGCAGCCAGGGACAGGGCTACACCTTC
TRBD2	-	19	TRBV7-8	TRBJ2-7	CASSFLAEGPREGEDEQYF	TGTGCCAGCAGCTTTCTGGCTGAGGGTCCCCGGGAGGGGGAAGACGAGCAGTACTTC
TRBD2	-	16	TRBV19	TRBJ2-1	CASSIEPSGTGNEQFF	TGTGCCAGTAGTATAGAGCCTAGCGGGACGGGCAATGAGCAGTTCTTC
TRBD1	-	15	TRBV2	TRBJ2-5	CASRGTGSEVETQYF	TGTGCCAGCAGGGGGACAGGGTCTGAGGTAGAGACCCAGTACTTC
-	once	14	TRBV9	TRBJ2-7	CASSVGLPSYEQYF	TGTGCCAGCAGCGTAGGCCTCCCCTCCTACGAGCAGTACTTC
-	-	15	TRBV5-1	TRBJ2-7	CASSFGLARSYEQYF	TGCGCCAGCAGCTTCGGTCTAGCGCGATCCTACGAGCAGTACTTC
-	-	17	TRBV5-8	TRBJ2-7	CASILGTFDKPSYEQYF	TGTGCCAGCATTCTCGGAACTTTCGATAAGCCTTCCTACGAGCAGTACTTC